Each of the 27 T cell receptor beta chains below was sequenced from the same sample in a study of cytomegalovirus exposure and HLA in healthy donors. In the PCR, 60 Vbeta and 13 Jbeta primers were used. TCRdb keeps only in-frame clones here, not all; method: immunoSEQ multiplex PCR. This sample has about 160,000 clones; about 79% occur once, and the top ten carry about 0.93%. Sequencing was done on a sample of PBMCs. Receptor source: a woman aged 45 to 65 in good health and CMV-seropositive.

The DNA of the CDR3 is TGTGCCAGCTCCTTGGGAGTTTTCGGCTCTGGAAACACCATATATTTT. Translating gives CASSLGVFGSGNTIYF. This chain links TRBV28 with TRBJ1-3; D not resolved. Germline loops: CDR1 MDHEN, CDR2 SYDVKM. The CDR3 is 16 amino acids. V was shortened by 8 bases and J by 0 bases, with 17 bases between the two germline ends. The variable domain in full, with the rest retrieved from reference TRBV28 and TRBJ1-3, is DVKVTQSSRYLVKRTGEKVFLECVQDMDHENMFWYRQDPGLGLRLIYFSYDVKMKEKGDIPEGYSVSREKKERFSLILESASTNQTSMYLCASSLGVFGSGNTIYFGEGSWLTVV.

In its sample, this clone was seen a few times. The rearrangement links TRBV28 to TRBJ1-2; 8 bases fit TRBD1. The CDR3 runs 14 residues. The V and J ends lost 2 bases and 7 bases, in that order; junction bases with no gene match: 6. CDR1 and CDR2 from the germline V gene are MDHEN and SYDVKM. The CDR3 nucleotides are TGTGCCAGCAGTTTAGGGACACAGGGGGGTGGCTACACCTTC. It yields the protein CASSLGTQGGGYTF.

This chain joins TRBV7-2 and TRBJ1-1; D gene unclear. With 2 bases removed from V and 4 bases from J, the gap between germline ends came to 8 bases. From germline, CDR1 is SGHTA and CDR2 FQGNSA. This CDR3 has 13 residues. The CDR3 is CASSLNEGTEAFF. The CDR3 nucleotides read TGTGCCAGCAGCTTAAACGAGGGCACTGAAGCTTTCTTT.

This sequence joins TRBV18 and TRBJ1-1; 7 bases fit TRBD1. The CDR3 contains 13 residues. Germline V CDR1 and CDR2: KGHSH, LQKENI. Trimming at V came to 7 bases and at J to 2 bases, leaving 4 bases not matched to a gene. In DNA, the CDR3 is TGTGCCAGCTTACAGGGGAAAAACACTGAAGCTTTCTTT. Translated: CASLQGKNTEAFF.

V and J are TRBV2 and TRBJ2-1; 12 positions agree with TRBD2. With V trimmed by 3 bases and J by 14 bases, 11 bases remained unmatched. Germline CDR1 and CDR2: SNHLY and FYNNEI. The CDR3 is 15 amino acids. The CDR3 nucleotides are TGTGCCAGCAGTGAGCTAGCGGGAGGGCCAGGTACAAAGTTCTTC. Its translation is CASSELAGGPGTKFF.

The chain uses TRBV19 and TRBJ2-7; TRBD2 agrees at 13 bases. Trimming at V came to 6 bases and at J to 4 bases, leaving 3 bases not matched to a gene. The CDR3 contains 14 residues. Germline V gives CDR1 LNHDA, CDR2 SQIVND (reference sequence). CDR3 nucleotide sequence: TGTGCCAGTAGGGGACTAGCGGGATCTTACGAGCAGTACTTC. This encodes CASRGLAGSYEQYF. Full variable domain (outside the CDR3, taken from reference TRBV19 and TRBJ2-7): DGGITQSPKYLFRKEGQNVTLSCEQNLNHDAMYWYRQDPGQGLRLIYYSQIVNDFQKGDIAEGYSVSREKKESFPLTVTSAQKNPTAFYLCASRGLAGSYEQYFGPGTRLTVT.

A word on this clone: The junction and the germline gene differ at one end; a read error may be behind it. CDR3 loop: CASSLDWVVKPGQTAERRF. The CDR3 coding sequence is TGCGCCAGCAGCTTGGACTGGGTAGTGAAACCTGGACAAACGGCTGAAAGAAGATTC. The chain recombines TRBV5-1 with TRBJ2-7; D possibly corresponds to TRBD1 (5 bases). Germline V gene sequence: CDR1 SGHRS, CDR2 YFSETQ. The CDR3 contains 19 residues.

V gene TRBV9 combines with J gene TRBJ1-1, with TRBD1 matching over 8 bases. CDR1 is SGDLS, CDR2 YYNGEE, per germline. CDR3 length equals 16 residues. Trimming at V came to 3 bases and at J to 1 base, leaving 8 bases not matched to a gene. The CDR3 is CASSGGRGRGNTEAFF. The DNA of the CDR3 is TGTGCCAGCAGCGGAGGCAGGGGGCGAGGGAACACTGAAGCTTTCTTT.

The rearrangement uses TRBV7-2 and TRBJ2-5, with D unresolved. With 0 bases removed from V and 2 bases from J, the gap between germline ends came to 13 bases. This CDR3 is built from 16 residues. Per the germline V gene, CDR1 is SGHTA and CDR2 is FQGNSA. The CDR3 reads CASSLAATNLQETQYF. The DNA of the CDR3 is TGTGCCAGCAGCTTAGCTGCTACCAACCTTCAAGAGACCCAGTACTTC.

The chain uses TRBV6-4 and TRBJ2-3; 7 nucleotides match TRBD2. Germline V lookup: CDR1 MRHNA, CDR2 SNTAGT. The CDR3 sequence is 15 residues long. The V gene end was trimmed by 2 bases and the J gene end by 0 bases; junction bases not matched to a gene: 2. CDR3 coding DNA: TGTGCCAGCAGTGACGGCGGGGGTAGCACAGATACGCAGTATTTT. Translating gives CASSDGGGSTDTQYF.

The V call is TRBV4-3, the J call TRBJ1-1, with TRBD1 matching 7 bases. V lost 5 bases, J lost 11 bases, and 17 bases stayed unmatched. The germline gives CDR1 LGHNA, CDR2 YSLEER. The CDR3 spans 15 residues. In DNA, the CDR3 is TGCGCCAGCAGCACCGATAAAAGGGGGCGAGGTTGGGCTTTCTTT. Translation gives CASSTDKRGRGWAFF.

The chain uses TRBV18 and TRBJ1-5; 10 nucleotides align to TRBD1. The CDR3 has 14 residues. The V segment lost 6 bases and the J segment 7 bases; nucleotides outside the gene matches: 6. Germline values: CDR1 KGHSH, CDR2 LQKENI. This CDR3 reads CASSRDRGDQPQHF. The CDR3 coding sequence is TGTGCCAGCTCTAGGGACAGGGGAGACCAGCCCCAGCATTTT.

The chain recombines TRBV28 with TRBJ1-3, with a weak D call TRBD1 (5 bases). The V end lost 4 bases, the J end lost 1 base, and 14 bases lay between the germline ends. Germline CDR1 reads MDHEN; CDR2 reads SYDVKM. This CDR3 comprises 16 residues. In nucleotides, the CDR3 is TGTGCCAGCAGTTGGTGGCAGGGCGCTTCTGGAAACACCATATATTTT. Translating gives CASSWWQGASGNTIYF.

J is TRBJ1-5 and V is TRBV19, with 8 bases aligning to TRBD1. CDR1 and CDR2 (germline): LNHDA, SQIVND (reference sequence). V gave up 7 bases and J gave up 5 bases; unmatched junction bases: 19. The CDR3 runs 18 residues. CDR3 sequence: CASTEGRTGSWYDQPQHF. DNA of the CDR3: TGTGCCAGTACCGAGGGACGGACAGGGAGTTGGTACGATCAGCCCCAGCATTTT.

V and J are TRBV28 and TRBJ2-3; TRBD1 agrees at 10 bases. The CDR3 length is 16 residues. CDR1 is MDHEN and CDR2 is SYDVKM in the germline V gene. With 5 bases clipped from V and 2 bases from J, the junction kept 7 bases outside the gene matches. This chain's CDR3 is CASSTRDRGVTDTQYF. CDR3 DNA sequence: TGTGCCAGCAGTACTCGGGACAGGGGAGTCACAGATACGCAGTATTTT.

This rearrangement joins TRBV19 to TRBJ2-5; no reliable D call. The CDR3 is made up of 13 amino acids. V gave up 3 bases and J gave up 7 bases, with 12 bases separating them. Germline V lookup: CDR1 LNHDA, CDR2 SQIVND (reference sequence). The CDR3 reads CASSIVGSGTQYF. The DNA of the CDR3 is TGTGCCAGTAGTATCGTCGGCTCAGGGACCCAGTACTTC. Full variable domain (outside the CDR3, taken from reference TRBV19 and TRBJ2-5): DGGITQSPKYLFRKEGQNVTLSCEQNLNHDAMYWYRQDPGQGLRLIYYSQIVNDFQKGDIAEGYSVSREKKESFPLTVTSAQKNPTAFYLCASSIVGSGTQYFGPGTRLLVL.

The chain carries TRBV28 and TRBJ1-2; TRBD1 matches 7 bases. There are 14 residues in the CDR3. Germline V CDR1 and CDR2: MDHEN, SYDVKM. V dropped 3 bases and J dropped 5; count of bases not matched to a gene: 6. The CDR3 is CASSFLGGSYGYTF. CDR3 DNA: TGTGCCAGCAGTTTTTTAGGGGGCTCGTATGGCTACACCTTC.

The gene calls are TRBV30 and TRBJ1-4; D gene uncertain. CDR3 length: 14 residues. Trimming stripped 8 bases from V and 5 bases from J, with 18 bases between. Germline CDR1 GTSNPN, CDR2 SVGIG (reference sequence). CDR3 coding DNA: TGTGCCGGGTCCCGCGGCCCCCCAAATGAAAAACTGTTTTTT. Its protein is CAGSRGPPNEKLFF.

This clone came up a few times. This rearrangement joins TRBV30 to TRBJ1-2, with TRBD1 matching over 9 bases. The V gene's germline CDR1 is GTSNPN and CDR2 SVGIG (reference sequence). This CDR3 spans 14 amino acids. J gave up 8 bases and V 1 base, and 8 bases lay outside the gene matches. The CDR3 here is CAWSGAQGAQGYTF. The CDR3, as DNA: TGTGCCTGGAGTGGGGCACAGGGGGCGCAAGGCTACACCTTC.

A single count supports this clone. CDR3 in amino acids: CASSPSGRGAFF. CDR3 nucleotide sequence: TGTGCCAGCAGCCCATCTGGACGGGGAGCTTTCTTT. This rearrangement joins TRBV14 to TRBJ1-1; D gene uncertain. Looked up from germline, CDR1 is SGHDN and CDR2 is FVKESK. V was shortened by 4 bases and J by 10 bases, with 13 bases between the two germline ends. The CDR3 has 12 residues.

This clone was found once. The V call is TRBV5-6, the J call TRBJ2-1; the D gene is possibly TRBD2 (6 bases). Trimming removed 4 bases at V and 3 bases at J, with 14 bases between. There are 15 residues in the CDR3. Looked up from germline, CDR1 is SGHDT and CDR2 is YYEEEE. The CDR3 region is CASSRGVADYNEQFF. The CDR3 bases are TGTGCCAGCAGCCGAGGAGTAGCGGACTACAATGAGCAGTTCTTC.

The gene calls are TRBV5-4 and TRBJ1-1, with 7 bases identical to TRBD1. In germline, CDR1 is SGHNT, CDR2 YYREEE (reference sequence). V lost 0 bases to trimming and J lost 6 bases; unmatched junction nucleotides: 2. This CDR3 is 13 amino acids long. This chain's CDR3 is CASSLDRGAEAFF. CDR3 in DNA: TGTGCCAGCAGCTTGGACAGGGGCGCTGAAGCTTTCTTT. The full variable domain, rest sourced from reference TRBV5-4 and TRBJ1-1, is ETGVTQSPTHLIKTRGQQVTLRCSSQSGHNTVSWYQQALGQGPQFIFQYYREEENGRGNFPPRFSGLQFPNYSSELNVNALELDDSALYLCASSLDRGAEAFFGQGTRLTVV.

The CDR3 nucleotides are TGTGCCAGCAGTTTAGGACAGGGAAACTATGGCTACACCTTC. This codes for CASSLGQGNYGYTF. This sequence joins TRBV28 and TRBJ1-2; the match to TRBD1 covers 8 bases. The CDR3 contains 14 residues. The V segment lost 2 bases and the J segment 2 bases; nucleotides outside the gene matches: 1. CDR1 is MDHEN and CDR2 is SYDVKM in the germline V gene.

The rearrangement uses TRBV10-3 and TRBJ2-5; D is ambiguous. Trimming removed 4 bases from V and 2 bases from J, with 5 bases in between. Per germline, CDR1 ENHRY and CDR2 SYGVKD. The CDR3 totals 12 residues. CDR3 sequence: CAISVGQETQYF. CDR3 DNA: TGTGCCATCAGTGTCGGGCAAGAGACCCAGTACTTC.

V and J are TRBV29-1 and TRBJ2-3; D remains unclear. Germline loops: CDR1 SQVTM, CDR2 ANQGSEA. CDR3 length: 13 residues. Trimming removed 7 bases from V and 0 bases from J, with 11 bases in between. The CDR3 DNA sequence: TGCAGCGCACGGTCGGTTAGCACAGATACGCAGTATTTT. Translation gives CSARSVSTDTQYF.

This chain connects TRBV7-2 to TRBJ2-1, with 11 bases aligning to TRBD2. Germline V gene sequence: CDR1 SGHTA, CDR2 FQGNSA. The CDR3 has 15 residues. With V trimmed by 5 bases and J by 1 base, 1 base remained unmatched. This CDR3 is CASSPSGRSYNEQFF. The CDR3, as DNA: TGTGCCAGCAGCCCTAGCGGGAGGTCCTACAATGAGCAGTTCTTC.

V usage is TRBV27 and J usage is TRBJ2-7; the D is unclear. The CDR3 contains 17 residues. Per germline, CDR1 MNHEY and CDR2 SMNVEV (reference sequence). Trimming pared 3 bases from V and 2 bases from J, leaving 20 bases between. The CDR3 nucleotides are TGTGCCAGCAGTTTGGCGGCAGCGAAACCCTTTACCTACGAGCAGTACTTC. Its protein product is CASSLAAAKPFTYEQYF.